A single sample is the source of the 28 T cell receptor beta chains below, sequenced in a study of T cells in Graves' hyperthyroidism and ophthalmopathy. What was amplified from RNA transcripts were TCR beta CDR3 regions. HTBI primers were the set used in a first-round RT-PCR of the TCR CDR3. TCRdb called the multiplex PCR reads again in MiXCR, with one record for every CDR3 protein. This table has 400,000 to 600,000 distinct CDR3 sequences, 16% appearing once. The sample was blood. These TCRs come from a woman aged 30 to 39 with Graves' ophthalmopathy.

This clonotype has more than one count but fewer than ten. CDR3 sequence (DNA): TGTGCCGGTATGGGACAGGGGCGGCGAGGCGGGGAGCTGTTTTTT. This gives the protein CAGMGQGRRGGELFF. The chain has TRBV5-8 and TRBJ2-2, with 10 nucleotides matching TRBD1. Trimming took 10 bases from V and 7 from J; bases not matched to a gene: 13. Per germline, CDR1 SGHTS and CDR2 YDEGEE. CDR3 length: 15 residues. Based on the CDR3 plus reference TRBV5-8 and TRBJ2-2, the full variable domain is EAGVTQSPTHLIKTRGQQATLRCSPISGHTSVYWYQQALGLGLQFLLWYDEGEERNRGNFPPRFSGRQFPNYSSELNVNALELEDSALYLCAGMGQGRRGGELFFGEGSRLTVL.

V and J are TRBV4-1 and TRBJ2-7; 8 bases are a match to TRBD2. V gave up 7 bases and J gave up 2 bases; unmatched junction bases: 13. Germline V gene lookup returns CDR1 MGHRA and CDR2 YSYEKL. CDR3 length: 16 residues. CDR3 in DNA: TGCGCCAGCAAACCAAGATCTAAGCGGGAGCCCTACGAGCAGTACTTC. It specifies CASKPRSKREPYEQYF.

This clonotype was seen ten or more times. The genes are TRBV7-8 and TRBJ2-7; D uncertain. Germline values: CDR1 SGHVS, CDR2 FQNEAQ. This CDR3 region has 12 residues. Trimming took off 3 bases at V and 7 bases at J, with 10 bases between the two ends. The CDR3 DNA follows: TGTGCCAGCAGCTTCAAGTTTTGGGAGCAGTACTTC. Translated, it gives CASSFKFWEQYF.

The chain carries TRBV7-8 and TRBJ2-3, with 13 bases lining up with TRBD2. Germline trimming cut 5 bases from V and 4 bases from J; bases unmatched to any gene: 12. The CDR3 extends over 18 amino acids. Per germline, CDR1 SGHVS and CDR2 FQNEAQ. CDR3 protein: CASSRRTSGSSFADTQYF. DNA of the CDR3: TGTGCCAGCAGCCGGAGGACTAGCGGGAGTAGTTTTGCAGATACGCAGTATTTT.

The CDR3 DNA reads TGCGCCAGCAGCTGGGCCCCGAGGGGTCAGCCCCAGCATTTT. Its translation: CASSWAPRGQPQHF. This chain uses TRBV4-1 with TRBJ1-5; maybe TRBD1 (5 bases). Germline-derived CDR1 and CDR2 are MGHRA and YSYEKL. V was clipped by 5 bases and J by 6 bases, with 14 bases between them. This CDR3 spans 14 amino acids.

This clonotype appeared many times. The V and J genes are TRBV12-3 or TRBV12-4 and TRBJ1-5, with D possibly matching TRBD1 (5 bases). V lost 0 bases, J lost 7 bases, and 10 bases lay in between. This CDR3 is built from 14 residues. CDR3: CASSLAGDGQPQHF. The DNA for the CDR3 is TGTGCCAGCAGTTTAGCAGGGGATGGGCAGCCCCAGCATTTT.

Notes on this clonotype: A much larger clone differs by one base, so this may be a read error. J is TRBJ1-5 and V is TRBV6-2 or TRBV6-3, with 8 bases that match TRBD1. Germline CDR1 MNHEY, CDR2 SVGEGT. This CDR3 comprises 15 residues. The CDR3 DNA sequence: TGTGTCAGCAGTTACTCAGACAGGGGAGATCAGCCCCAGCATTTT. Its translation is CVSSYSDRGDQPQHF.

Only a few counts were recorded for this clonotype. CDR3 DNA: TGTGCCAGCAGCTTAGCGGGATCTGGGGGGGGTGAGCAGTTCTTC. Its translation is CASSLAGSGGGEQFF. The chain carries TRBV7-2 and TRBJ2-1; 7 bases are shared with TRBD2. CDR1 is SGHTA, CDR2 FQGNSA, per germline. This CDR3 has 15 amino acids. V trimming: 0 bases; J trimming: 9 bases; junction bases outside the gene matches: 8.

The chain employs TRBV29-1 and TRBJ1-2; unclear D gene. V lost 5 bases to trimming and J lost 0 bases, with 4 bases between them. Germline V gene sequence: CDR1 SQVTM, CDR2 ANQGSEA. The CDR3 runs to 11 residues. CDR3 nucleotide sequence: TGCAGCGTTACCTCTAACTATGGCTACACCTTC. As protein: CSVTSNYGYTF. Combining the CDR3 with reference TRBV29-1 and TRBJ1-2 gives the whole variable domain SAVISQKPSRDICQRGTSLTIQCQVDSQVTMMFWYRQQPGQSLTLIATANQGSEATYESGFVIDKFPISRPNLTFSTLTVSNMSPEDSSIYLCSVTSNYGYTFGSGTRLTVV.

CDR3 sequence: CASSLDPLSLELFF. The CDR3 DNA sequence: TGTGCCAGCAGCTTGGACCCCCTCTCGTTGGAGCTGTTTTTT. This sequence joins TRBV5-6 and TRBJ2-2; D unclear. Germline V gene data show CDR1 as SGHDT and CDR2 as YYEEEE. The CDR3 has 14 residues. Trimming removed 0 bases from V and 10 bases from J, with 13 bases in between.

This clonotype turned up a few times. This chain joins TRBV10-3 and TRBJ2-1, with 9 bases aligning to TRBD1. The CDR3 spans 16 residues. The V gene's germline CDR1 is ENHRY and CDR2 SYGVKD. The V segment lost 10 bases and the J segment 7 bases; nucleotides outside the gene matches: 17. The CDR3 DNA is TGTGCCACCTCCCGGACAGGGAAAGGACAGGGGAATGAGCAGTTCTTC. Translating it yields CATSRTGKGQGNEQFF.

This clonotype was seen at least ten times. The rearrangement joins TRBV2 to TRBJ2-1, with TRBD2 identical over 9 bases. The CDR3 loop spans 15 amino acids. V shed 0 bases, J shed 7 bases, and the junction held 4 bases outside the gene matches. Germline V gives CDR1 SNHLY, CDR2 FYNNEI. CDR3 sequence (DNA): TGTGCCAGCAGTGAAGCAACTAGCGGGTTGAATGAGCAGTTCTTC. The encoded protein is CASSEATSGLNEQFF.

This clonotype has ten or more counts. The CDR3: CASSLFRGSIHEQYF. CDR3 in DNA: TGTGCCAGCAGCTTGTTTCGAGGGTCTATCCACGAGCAGTACTTC. This chain links TRBV5-8 with TRBJ2-7; perhaps TRBD2 as D (5 bases). The CDR3 extends over 15 amino acids. Deletions cut 1 base from V and 5 bases from J, with 16 bases between. From germline, CDR1 is SGHTS and CDR2 YDEGEE.

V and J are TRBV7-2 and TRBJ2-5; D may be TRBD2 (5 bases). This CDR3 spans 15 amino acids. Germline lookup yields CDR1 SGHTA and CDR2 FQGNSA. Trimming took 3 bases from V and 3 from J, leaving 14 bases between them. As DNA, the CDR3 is TGTGCCAGCAGCTTTGCAAGGACTGGCAAAGAGACCCAGTACTTC. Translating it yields CASSFARTGKETQYF.

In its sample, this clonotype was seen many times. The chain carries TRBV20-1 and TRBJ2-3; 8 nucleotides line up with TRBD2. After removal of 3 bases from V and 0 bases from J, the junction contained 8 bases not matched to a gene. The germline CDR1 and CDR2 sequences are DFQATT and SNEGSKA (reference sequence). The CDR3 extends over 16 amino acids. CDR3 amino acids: CSASGGASGSTDTQYF. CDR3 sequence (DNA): TGCAGTGCTAGCGGGGGGGCTAGCGGGAGCACAGATACGCAGTATTTT.

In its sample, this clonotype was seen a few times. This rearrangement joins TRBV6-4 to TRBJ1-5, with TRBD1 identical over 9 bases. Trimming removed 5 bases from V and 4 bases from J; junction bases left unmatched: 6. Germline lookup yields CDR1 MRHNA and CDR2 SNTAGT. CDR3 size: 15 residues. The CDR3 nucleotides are TGTGCCAGCAGTATCTCCGGGACAGGGAATCAGCCCCAGCATTTT. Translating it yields CASSISGTGNQPQHF.

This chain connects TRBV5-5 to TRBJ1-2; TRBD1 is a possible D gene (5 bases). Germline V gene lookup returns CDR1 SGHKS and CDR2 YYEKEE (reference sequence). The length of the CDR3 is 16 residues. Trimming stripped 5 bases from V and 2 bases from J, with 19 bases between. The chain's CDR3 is CASSYSATDPNYGYTF. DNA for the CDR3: TGTGCCAGCAGTTACTCGGCGACAGACCCCAACTATGGCTACACCTTC.

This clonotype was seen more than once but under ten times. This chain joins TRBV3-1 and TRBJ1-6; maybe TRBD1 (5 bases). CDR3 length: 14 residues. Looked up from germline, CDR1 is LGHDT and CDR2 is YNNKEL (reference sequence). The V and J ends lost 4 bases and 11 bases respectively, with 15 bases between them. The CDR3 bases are TGTGCCAGCAGCCTAGCGAGGGGCGCGCCACCCCTCCACTTT. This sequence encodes CASSLARGAPPLHF.

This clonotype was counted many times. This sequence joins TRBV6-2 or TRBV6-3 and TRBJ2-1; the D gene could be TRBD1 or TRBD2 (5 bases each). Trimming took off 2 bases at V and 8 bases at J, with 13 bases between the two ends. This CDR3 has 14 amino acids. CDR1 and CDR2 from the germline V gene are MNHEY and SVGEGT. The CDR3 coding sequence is TGTGCCAGCAGTTACGGGGGACCTATCTATGAGCAGTTCTTC. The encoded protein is CASSYGGPIYEQFF.

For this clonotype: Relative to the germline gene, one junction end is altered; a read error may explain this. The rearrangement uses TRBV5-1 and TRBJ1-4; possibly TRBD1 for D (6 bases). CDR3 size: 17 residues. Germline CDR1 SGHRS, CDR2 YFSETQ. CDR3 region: CASSPRDTCRVNEKLFF. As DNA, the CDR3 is TGTGCCAGCAGCCCCCGGGACACTTGCAGAGTTAATGAAAAACTGTTTTTT.

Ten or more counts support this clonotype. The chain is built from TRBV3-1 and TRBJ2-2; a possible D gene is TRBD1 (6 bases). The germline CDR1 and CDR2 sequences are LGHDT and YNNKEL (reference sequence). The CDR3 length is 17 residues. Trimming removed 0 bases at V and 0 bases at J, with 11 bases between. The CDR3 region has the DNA TGTGCCAGCAGCCAAGATCTGCAGGGGTCGAACACCGGGGAGCTGTTTTTT. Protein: CASSQDLQGSNTGELFF.

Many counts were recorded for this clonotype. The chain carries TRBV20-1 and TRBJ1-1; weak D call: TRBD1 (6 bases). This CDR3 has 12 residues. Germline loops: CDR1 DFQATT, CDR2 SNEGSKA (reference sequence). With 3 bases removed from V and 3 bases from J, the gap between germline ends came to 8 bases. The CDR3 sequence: CSASRGDTEAFF. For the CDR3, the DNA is TGCAGTGCTAGTAGGGGGGACACTGAAGCTTTCTTT.

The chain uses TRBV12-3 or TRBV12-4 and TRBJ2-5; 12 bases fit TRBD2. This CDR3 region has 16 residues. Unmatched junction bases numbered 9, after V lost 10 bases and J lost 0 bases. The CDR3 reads CAITTSGSSYQETQYF. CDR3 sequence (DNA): TGTGCCATCACGACTAGCGGGAGTTCTTACCAAGAGACCCAGTACTTC.

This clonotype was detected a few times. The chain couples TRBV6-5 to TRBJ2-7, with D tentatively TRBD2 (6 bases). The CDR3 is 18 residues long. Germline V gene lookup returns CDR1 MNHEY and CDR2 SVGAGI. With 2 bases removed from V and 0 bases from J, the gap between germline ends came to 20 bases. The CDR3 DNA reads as TGTGCCAGCAGTTACCGAGCCTCGGACTACTCCTACTCCTACGAGCAGTACTTC. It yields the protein CASSYRASDYSYSYEQYF.

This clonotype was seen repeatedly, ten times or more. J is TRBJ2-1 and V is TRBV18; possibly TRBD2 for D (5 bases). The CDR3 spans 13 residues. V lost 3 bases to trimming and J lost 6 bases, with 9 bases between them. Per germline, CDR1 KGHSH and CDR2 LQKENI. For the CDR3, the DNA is TGTGCCAGCTCACCGGGCAGCGGCAATGAGCAGTTCTTC. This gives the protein CASSPGSGNEQFF.

In DNA form, the CDR3 reads TGCAGTGCTCCCACGACATGGGGACTAGCGGGAGGGCCTGGGGCCAACGTCCTGACTTTC. This encodes CSAPTTWGLAGGPGANVLTF. This chain joins TRBV20-1 and TRBJ2-6; 16 bases are shared with TRBD2. The CDR3 has 20 residues. After removal of 5 bases from V and 2 bases from J, the junction contained 12 bases not matched to a gene. Germline V gives CDR1 DFQATT, CDR2 SNEGSKA (reference sequence).

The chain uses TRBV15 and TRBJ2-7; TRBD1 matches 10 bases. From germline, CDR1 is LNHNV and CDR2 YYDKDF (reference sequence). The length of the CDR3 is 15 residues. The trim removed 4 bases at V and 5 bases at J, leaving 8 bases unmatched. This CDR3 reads CATSTRKTGGDEQYF. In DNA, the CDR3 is TGTGCCACCAGCACCCGAAAGACAGGGGGCGACGAGCAGTACTTC.

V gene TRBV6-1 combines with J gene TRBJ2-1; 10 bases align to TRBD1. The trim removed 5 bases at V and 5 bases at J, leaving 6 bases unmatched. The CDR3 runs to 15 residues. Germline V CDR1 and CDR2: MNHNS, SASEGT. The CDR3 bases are TGTGCCAGCAGTTTCCTCGGGACAGGGGACAATGAGCAGTTCTTC. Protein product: CASSFLGTGDNEQFF.